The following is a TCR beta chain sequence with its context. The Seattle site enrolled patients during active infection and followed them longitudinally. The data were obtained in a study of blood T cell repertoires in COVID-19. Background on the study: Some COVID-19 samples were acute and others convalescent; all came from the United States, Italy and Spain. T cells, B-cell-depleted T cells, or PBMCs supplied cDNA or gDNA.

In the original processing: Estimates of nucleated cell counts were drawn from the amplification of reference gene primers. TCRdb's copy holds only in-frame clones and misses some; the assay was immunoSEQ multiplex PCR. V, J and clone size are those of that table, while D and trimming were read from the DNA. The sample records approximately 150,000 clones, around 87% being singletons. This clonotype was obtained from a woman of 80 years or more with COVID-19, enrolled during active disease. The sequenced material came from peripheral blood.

This CDR3 is CSASRQGGAQPQHF. The DNA of the CDR3 is TGCAGTGCTAGTCGGCAGGGAGGAGCTCAGCCCCAGCATTTT. The gene calls are TRBV20-1 and TRBJ1-5, with a tentative D call TRBD1 (5 bases). This CDR3 spans 14 amino acids. Trimming stripped 3 bases from V and 6 bases from J, with 15 bases between. Germline CDR1 and CDR2: DFQATT and SNEGSKA (reference sequence).